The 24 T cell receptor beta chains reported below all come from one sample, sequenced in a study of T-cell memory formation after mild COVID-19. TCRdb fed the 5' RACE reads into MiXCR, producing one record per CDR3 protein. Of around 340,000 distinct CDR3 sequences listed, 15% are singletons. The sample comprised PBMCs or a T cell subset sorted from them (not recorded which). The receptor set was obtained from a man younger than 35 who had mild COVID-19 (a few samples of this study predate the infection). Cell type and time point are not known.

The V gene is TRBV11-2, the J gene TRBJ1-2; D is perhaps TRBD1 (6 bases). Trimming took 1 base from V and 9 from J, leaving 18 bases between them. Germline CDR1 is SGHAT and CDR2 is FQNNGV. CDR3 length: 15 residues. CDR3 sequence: CASSLGGRSGERYTF. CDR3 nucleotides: TGTGCCAGCAGCTTAGGAGGCCGTTCAGGGGAGCGCTACACCTTC.

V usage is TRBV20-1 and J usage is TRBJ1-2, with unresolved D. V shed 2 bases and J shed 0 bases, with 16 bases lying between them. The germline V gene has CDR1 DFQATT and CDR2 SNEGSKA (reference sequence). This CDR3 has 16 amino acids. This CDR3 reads CSARPGNRRANYGYTF. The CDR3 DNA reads TGCAGTGCTAGACCCGGAAACAGACGAGCTAACTATGGCTACACCTTC.

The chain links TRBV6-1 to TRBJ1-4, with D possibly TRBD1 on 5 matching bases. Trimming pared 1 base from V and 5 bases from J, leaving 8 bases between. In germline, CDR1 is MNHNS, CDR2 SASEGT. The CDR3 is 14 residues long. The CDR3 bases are TGTGCCAGCAGTGAAGGACGGGGGAATGAAAAACTGTTTTTT. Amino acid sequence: CASSEGRGNEKLFF.

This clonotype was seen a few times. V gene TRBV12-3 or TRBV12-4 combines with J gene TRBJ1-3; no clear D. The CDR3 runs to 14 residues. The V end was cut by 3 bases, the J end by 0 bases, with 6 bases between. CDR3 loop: CASSLYSSGNTIYF. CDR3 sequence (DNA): TGTGCCAGCAGTTTGTATAGCTCTGGAAACACCATATATTTT.

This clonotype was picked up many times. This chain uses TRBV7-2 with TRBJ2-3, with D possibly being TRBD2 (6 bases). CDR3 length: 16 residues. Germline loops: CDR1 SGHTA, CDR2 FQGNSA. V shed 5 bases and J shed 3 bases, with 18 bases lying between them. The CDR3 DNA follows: TGTGCCAGCAGCCTAATGGCGGGCGGGGCAACAGATACGCAGTATTTT. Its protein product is CASSLMAGGATDTQYF.

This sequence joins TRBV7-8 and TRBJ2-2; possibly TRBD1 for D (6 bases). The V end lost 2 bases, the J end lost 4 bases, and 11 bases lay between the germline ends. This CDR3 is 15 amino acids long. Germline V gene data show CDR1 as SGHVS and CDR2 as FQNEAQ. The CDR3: CASSLNRAGTGELFF. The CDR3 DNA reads TGTGCCAGCAGCTTAAACAGGGCGGGCACCGGGGAGCTGTTTTTT.

The CDR3 DNA follows: TGTGCCAGCAGCTCTTGGTTCGGAGAAAAACTGTTTTTT. This encodes CASSSWFGEKLFF. The J gene is TRBJ1-4, the V gene TRBV7-2; no clear D gene. V lost 4 bases and J 8 bases, leaving 11 bases between the germline ends. CDR1 and CDR2 (germline): SGHTA, FQGNSA. The CDR3 runs to 13 residues.

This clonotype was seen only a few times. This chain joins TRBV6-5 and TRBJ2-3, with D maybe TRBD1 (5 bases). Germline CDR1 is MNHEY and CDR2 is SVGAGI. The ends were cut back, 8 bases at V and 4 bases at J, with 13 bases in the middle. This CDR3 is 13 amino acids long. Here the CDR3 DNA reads TGTGCCAGCCGGGCAGGGCTCGCAGATACGCAGTATTTT. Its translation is CASRAGLADTQYF.

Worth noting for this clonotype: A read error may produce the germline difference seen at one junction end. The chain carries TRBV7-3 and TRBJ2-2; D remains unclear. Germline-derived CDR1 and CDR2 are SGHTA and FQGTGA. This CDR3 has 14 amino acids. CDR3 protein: CASRLGPNTGELFF. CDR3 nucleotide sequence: TGTGCCAGCAGACTCGGACCTAACACCGGTGAGCTGTTTTTT.

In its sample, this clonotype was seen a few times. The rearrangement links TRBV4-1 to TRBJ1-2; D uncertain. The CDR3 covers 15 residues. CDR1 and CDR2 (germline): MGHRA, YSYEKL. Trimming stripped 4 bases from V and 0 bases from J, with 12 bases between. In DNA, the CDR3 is TGCGCCAGCAGCCCGAACAGAGAGACTAACTATGGCTACACCTTC. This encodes CASSPNRETNYGYTF.

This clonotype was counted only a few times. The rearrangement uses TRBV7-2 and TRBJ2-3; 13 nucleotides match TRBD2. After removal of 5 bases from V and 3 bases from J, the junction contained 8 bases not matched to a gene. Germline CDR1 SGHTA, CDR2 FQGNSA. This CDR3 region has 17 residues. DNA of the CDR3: TGTGCCAGCAGCCCGGCGAGACTAGCGGGGGGAACAGATACGCAGTATTTT. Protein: CASSPARLAGGTDTQYF.

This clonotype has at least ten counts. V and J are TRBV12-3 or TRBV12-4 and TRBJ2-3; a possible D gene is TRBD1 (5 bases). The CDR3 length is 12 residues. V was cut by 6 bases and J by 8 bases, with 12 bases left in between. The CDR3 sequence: CASRAGHGTQYF. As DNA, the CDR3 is TGTGCCAGCAGGGCAGGGCACGGTACGCAGTATTTT.

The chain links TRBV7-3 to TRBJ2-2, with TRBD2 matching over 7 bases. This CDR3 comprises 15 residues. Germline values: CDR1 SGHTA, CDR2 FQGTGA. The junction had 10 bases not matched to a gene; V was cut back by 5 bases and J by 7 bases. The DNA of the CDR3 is TGTGCCAGCAGCCCTCCTGGACTAGGTAGCGGGGAGCTGTTTTTT. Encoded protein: CASSPPGLGSGELFF. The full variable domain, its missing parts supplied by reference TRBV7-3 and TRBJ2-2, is GAGVSQTPSNKVTEKGKYVELRCDPISGHTALYWYRQSLGQGPEFLIYFQGTGAADDSGLPNDRFFAVRPEGSVSTLKIQRTERGDSAVYLCASSPPGLGSGELFFGEGSRLTVL.

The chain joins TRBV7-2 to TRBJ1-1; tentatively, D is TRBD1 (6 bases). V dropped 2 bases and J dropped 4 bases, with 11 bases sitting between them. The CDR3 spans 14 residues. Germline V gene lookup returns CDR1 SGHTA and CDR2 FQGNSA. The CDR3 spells CASSLFQGITEAFF. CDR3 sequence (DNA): TGTGCCAGCAGCTTATTCCAGGGGATCACTGAAGCTTTCTTT.

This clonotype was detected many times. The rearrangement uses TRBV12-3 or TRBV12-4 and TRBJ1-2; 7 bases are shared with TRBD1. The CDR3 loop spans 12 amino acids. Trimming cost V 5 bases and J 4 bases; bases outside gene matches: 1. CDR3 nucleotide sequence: TGTGCCAGCAGTAACAGGGGCTATGGCTACACCTTC. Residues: CASSNRGYGYTF.

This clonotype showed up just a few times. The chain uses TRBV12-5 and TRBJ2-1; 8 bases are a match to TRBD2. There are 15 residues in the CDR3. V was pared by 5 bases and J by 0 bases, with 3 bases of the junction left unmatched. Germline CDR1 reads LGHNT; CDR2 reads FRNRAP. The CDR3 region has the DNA TGTGCTAGTGGTCCGGGGACTAGCTCCTACAATGAGCAGTTCTTC. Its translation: CASGPGTSSYNEQFF.

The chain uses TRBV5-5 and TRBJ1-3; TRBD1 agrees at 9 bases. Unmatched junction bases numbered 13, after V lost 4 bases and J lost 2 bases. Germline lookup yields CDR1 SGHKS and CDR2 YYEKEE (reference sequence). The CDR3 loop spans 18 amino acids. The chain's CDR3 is CASSRGPSGTGTGNTIYF. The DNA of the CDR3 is TGTGCCAGCAGCCGGGGCCCCTCGGGGACAGGGACTGGAAACACCATATATTTT.

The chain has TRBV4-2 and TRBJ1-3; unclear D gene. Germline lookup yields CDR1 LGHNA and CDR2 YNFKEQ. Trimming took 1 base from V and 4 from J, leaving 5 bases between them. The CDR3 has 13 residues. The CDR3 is CASSQGRGNTIYF. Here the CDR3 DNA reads TGTGCCAGCAGCCAAGGACGGGGAAACACCATATATTTT.

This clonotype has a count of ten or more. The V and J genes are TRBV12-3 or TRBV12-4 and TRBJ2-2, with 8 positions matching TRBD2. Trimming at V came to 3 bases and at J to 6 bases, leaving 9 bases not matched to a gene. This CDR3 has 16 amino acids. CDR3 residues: CASSFSGTSGAGELFF. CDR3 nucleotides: TGTGCCAGCAGTTTCTCCGGGACTAGTGGTGCCGGGGAGCTGTTTTTT.

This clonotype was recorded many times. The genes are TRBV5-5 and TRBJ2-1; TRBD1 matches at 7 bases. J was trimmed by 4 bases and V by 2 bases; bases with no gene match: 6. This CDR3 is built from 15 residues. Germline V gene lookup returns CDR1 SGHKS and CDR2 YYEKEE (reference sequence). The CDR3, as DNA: TGTGCCAGCAGCTTTCCTGGGACAGCTTACAATGAGCAGTTCTTC. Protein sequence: CASSFPGTAYNEQFF.

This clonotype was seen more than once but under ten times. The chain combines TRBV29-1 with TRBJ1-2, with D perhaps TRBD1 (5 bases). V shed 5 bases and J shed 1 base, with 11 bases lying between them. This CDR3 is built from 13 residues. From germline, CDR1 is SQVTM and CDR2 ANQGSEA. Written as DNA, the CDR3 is TGCAGCGTTTCCAGCGGGGGTAACTATGGCTACACCTTC. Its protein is CSVSSGGNYGYTF.

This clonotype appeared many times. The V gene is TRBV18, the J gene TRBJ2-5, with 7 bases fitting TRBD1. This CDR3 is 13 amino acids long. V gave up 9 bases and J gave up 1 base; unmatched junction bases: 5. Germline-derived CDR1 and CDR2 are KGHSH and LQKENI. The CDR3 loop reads CASSRDSQETQYF. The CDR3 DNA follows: TGTGCCAGTTCCCGGGACAGCCAAGAGACCCAGTACTTC.

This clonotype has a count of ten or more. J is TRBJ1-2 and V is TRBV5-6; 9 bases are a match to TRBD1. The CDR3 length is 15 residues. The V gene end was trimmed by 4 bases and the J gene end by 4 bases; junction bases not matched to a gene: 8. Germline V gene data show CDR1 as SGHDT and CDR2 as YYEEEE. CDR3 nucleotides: TGTGCCAGCAGCCCCGAAGGACAGGGGACCTATGGCTACACCTTC. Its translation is CASSPEGQGTYGYTF.

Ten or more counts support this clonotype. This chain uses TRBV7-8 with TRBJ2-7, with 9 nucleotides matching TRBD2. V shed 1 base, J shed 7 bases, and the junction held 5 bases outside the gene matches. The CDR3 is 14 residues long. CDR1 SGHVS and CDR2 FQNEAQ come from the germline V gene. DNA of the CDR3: TGTGCCAGCAGCTTAGTAGCGGGGGCCGGGGAGCAGTACGTC. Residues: CASSLVAGAGEQYV.